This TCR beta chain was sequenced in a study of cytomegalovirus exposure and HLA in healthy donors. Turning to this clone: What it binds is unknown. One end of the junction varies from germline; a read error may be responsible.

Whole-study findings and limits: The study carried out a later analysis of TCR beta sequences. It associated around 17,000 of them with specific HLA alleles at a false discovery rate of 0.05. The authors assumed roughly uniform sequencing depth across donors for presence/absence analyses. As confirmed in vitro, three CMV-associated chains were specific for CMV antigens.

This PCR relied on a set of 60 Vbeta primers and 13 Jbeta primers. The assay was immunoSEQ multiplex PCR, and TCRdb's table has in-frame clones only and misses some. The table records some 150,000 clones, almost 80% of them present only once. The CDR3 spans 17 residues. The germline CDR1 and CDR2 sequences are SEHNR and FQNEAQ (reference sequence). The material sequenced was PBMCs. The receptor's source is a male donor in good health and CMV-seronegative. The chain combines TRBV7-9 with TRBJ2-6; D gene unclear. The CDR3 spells CSSSPILGPPGANVLTF. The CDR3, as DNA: TGTTCCAGCAGCCCAATTCTTGGGCCCCCTGGGGCCAACGTCCTGACTTTC.